Detailed here is one TCR beta chain. Its antigen is currently not known. CDR1 DFQATT and CDR2 SNEGSKA were looked up in the germline V gene (reference sequence). The CDR3 spans 16 residues, from the cysteine through the phenylalanine. No DNA was logged. TCRdb shows the sequencer as Illumina HiSeq 2000. TCR beta cDNA libraries were made by 5'RACE template switching that added a universal primer site and unique molecular identifiers. cDNA synthesis was primed from the TCR beta constant segment, followed by two successive PCR amplification steps. The published analysis was carried out like this. MIGEC handled demultiplexing of the reads and grouping by UMI, while MiTCR was used to assemble and quantify clonotypes. To exclude erroneous sequences, only TCR cDNA sequences supported by at least two reads were retained. The tcR package was used for downstream repertoire analysis, and clonotypes were matched across fractions by CDR3 nucleotide sequence plus V segment. Antigen specificity was annotated against VDJdb with VDJmatch, allowing one amino acid substitution in CDR3. After reprocessing by TCRdb, each CDR3 protein sequence is one entry, and no DNA is given. TCRdb's processing, not the study's, gives the V and J calls here. This sample's table lists about 550,000 distinct CDR3 sequences. Jointly, the top ten make up approximately 3.6% of the sample.

A commercial ELISA kit detecting HCMV-specific IgG in serum was used to determine HCMV serostatus. Ficoll density gradient centrifugation was used to isolate peripheral blood mononuclear cells from blood. The data stem from a study of T cells expressing NK-cell markers (dated by TCRdb to 2020 to 2021). Looking at the study overall: Three sorted T-cell subsets (CD3+CD56+NKG2C+, CD3+CD56+NKG2C- and CD3+CD56-NKG2C+) from about 8 donors had their TCR beta-chain repertoires profiled. Among the eight sequenced donors, seven were HCMV-seropositive and one was HCMV-seronegative. The eight sequenced donors were randomly selected healthy volunteers, three men and five women. Libraries were sequenced as 2 x 150 bp reads on Illumina HiSeq 2000/2500, MiSeq or NextSeq.

Beyond this particular receptor, the publication reports: It remained unclear whether the expanded NKG2C-expressing T cell clones were specific for HCMV antigens. Those dominant clonotypes were again the most abundant among CD3+CD56-NKG2C+ cells in several donors, at about 25-60.1%. In roughly 6 donors, the dominant CD3+CD56+NKG2C+ clonotypes were among the top 10 CD8+ clonotypes and accounted for roughly 1.0-8% of CD8+ T cells.

The sequenced material came from blood T cells: a sorted CD56 or NKG2C T cell subset, CD4+ or CD8+ T cells, or bulk PBMC T cells (not recorded which). The receptor's source is a young man in good health. Donor details come from another sample of the same person, matched by shared clones. Recombination connected TRBV20-1 to TRBJ2-3; TCRdb outputs TRBD2, but without DNA this stays unchecked. CDR3 region: CSAREGTSGRANTQYF.